Each of the 18 T cell receptor beta chains below was sequenced from the same sample in a study of OX40 agonist ivuxolimab in advanced cancers. Library preparation employed the immunoSEQ multiplex PCR assay. Here the immuneACCESS table is served through TCRdb, limited to in-frame sequences with V and J called. Missing clones are a known gap in these copies; in checked studies unresolved V genes cover under half, and the rest lacks a known reason. The sample table lists roughly 88,000 clones, about 87% of them with a count of one. Around 4% of the sample is taken by the ten largest. Specimen: CD4+ or CD8+ T cells sorted from blood, collected in a trial of the OX40 agonist ivuxolimab. Every receptor here comes from an adult with an advanced solid tumor such as melanoma, head and neck, liver or kidney cancer.

This clone was detected a few times. V usage is TRBV10-3 and J usage is TRBJ1-2, with D unresolved. This CDR3 has 14 amino acids. The germline gives CDR1 ENHRY, CDR2 SYGVKD. Trimming removed 4 bases from V and 0 bases from J, with 9 bases in between. The CDR3 coding sequence is TGTGCCATCAGTGCCGGGATTACTAACTATGGCTACACCTTC. Translating it yields CAISAGITNYGYTF.

V gene TRBV14 combines with J gene TRBJ1-6; D gene ambiguous. Trimming stripped 1 base from V and 8 bases from J, with 6 bases between. The CDR3 extends over 13 amino acids. CDR1 and CDR2 from the germline V gene are SGHDN and FVKESK. The CDR3 reads CASSQVTDSPLHF. For the CDR3, the DNA is TGTGCCAGCAGCCAAGTTACAGATTCACCCCTCCACTTT.

This chain uses TRBV5-1 with TRBJ2-7; 8 bases match TRBD1. V shed 6 bases, J shed 2 bases, and the junction held 7 bases outside the gene matches. The CDR3 length is 14 residues. The germline gives CDR1 SGHRS, CDR2 YFSETQ. Here the CDR3 reads CASTAGTGAYEQYF. For the CDR3, the DNA is TGCGCCAGCACTGCCGGGACAGGAGCCTACGAGCAGTACTTC.

The genes are TRBV11-3 and TRBJ2-1; D call uncertain. Germline CDR1 is SGHNT and CDR2 is YENEEA. With 6 bases removed from V and 0 bases from J, the gap between germline ends came to 6 bases. The CDR3 covers 13 residues. The CDR3 is CASRASSYNEQFF. CDR3 sequence (DNA): TGTGCCAGCAGGGCAAGCTCCTACAATGAGCAGTTCTTC.

The chain carries TRBV28 and TRBJ1-6; TRBD1 matches 8 bases. This CDR3 is built from 15 residues. The junction had 12 bases not matched to a gene; V was cut back by 6 bases and J by 11 bases. CDR1 and CDR2 from the germline V gene are MDHEN and SYDVKM. This CDR3 reads CASSGRWTGIPPLHF. The CDR3 nucleotides are TGTGCCAGCAGCGGCCGGTGGACAGGGATTCCACCCCTCCACTTT.

The genes are TRBV5-4 and TRBJ2-1; 10 positions match TRBD1. With V trimmed by 4 bases and J by 4 bases, 5 bases remained unmatched. The V gene's germline CDR1 is SGHNT and CDR2 YYREEE (reference sequence). The length of the CDR3 is 15 residues. DNA for the CDR3: TGTGCCAGCAGCCCCGGGACAGGGGTTTACAATGAGCAGTTCTTC. Its translation: CASSPGTGVYNEQFF.

This clone was observed once. CDR3 loop: CASSLAKDTQYF. CDR3 coding DNA: TGCGCCAGCAGCTTGGCTAAAGATACGCAGTATTTT. J is TRBJ2-3 and V is TRBV5-1; no definite D call. V was trimmed by 0 bases and J by 5 bases, leaving 4 bases between them. The CDR3 is 12 residues long. Germline CDR1 SGHRS, CDR2 YFSETQ.

The rearrangement uses TRBV27 and TRBJ1-2; weak D call: TRBD1 (5 bases). V was shortened by 3 bases and J by 7 bases, with 24 bases between the two germline ends. The V gene's germline CDR1 is MNHEY and CDR2 SMNVEV (reference sequence). The CDR3 has 17 amino acids. CDR3 residues: CASSFGGVPSQYSGYTF. The CDR3 bases are TGTGCCAGCAGTTTTGGGGGGGTTCCTTCGCAATATAGTGGCTACACCTTC.

The V gene is TRBV6-6, the J gene TRBJ2-7; maybe TRBD1 (6 bases). The CDR3 runs to 13 residues. Trimming pared 6 bases from V and 6 bases from J, leaving 15 bases between. From germline, CDR1 is MNHNY and CDR2 SVGAGI (reference sequence). The CDR3 coding sequence is TGTGCCAGCAGACACGCCCGGACAGCCGAGCAGTACGTC. Protein sequence: CASRHARTAEQYV.

There are a few counts of this clone. The rearrangement joins TRBV5-1 to TRBJ2-1, with D possibly being TRBD1 (5 bases). This CDR3 is built from 14 residues. Trimming left V 0 bases short and J 6 bases short, with 10 bases between. From germline, CDR1 is SGHRS and CDR2 YFSETQ. In nucleotides, the CDR3 is TGCGCCAGCAGCTTGGAAGCTAGGGGCAATGAGCAGTTCTTC. Amino acids: CASSLEARGNEQFF.

As DNA, the CDR3 is TGTGCCAGCAGCGCCTCAGGACAGGGAGAGCAGTTCTTC. This sequence encodes CASSASGQGEQFF. V is TRBV7-8 and J is TRBJ2-1; 8 bases match TRBD1. This CDR3 comprises 13 residues. J gave up 10 bases and V 5 bases, and 7 bases lay outside the gene matches. Germline assignment: CDR1 SGHVS and CDR2 FQNEAQ.

The V and J genes are TRBV5-1 and TRBJ1-5; D perhaps matches TRBD1 (6 bases). The CDR3 totals 15 residues. V was clipped by 4 bases and J by 0 bases, with 11 bases between them. Germline assignment: CDR1 SGHRS and CDR2 YFSETQ. The CDR3 here is CASSETGSSNQPQHF. In DNA form, the CDR3 reads TGCGCCAGCAGCGAAACAGGGAGTAGCAATCAGCCCCAGCATTTT.

The chain couples TRBV5-4 to TRBJ2-2; no firm D call. This CDR3 region has 13 residues. Germline CDR1 SGHNT, CDR2 YYREEE (reference sequence). Trimming left V 1 base short and J 1 base short, with 2 bases between. CDR3 amino acids: CASSLQNTGELFF. The CDR3 DNA reads TGTGCCAGCAGCTTGCAGAACACCGGGGAGCTGTTTTTT.

This clone was detected only once. The chain links TRBV19 to TRBJ1-1; D unresolved. The CDR3 sequence is 13 residues long. V was shortened by 7 bases and J by 0 bases, with 9 bases between the two germline ends. Germline-derived CDR1 and CDR2 are LNHDA and SQIVND (reference sequence). The CDR3 loop reads CASNPGLNTEAFF. DNA for the CDR3: TGTGCCAGTAATCCAGGTTTGAACACTGAAGCTTTCTTT.

This clone showed up just a few times. The genes are TRBV7-8 and TRBJ2-1; D possibly corresponds to TRBD1 (5 bases). The CDR3 has 15 amino acids. Between the trimmed V and J ends, which lost 5 bases and 4 bases, there was a span of 15 bases. The germline V gene has CDR1 SGHVS and CDR2 FQNEAQ. The DNA of the CDR3 is TGTGCCAGCAGCAACCAAATAGGGGAATACAATGAGCAGTTCTTC. This codes for CASSNQIGEYNEQFF.

This clone was counted once. The V call is TRBV2, the J call TRBJ2-1; 12 bases match TRBD2. V lost 6 bases and J lost 0; bases outside the gene matches: 6. Germline values: CDR1 SNHLY, CDR2 FYNNEI. The CDR3 runs 17 residues. CDR3 sequence (DNA): TGTGCCAGCAGGGTACTAGCGGGAGGAATCTCCTACAATGAGCAGTTCTTC. Protein product: CASRVLAGGISYNEQFF.

The rearrangement joins TRBV6-1 to TRBJ1-6, with TRBD1 identical over 7 bases. Losses at the gene ends were 5 bases for V and 6 bases for J; bases not matched to a gene: 4. Germline-derived CDR1 and CDR2 are MNHNS and SASEGT. CDR3 length: 14 residues. In DNA, the CDR3 is TGTGCCAGCAGTTCAGACAGGGTTAATTCACCCCTCCACTTT. Its protein is CASSSDRVNSPLHF.

V gene TRBV28 combines with J gene TRBJ2-3, with 10 bases identical to TRBD2. With V trimmed by 10 bases and J by 5 bases, 18 bases remained unmatched. CDR3 size: 17 residues. The germline gives CDR1 MDHEN, CDR2 SYDVKM. The CDR3 loop reads CATSYVVAGGGGDTQYF. The CDR3 DNA is TGTGCCACCTCCTATGTGGTAGCGGGAGGCGGGGGAGATACGCAGTATTTT.